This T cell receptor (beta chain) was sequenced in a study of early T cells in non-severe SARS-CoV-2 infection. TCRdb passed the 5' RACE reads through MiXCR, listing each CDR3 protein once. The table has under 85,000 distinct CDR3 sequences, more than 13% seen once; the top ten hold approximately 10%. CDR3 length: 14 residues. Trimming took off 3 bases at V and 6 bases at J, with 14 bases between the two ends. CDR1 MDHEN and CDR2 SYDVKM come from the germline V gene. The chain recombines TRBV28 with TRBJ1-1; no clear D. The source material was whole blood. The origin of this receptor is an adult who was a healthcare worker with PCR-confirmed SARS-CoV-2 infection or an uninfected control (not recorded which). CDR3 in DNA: TGTGCCAGCAGTTTCCCCACAAGTGGGGCTGAAGCTTTCTTT. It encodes CASSFPTSGAEAFF.